This T cell receptor (beta chain) is drawn from a study of OX40 agonist ivuxolimab in advanced cancers. TCRdb's table, derived via immunoSEQ multiplex PCR, lists solely in-frame clones and lacks some. The sample has approximately 40,000 clones; about 80% are singletons. This clone was seen more than once but under ten times. CDR3 length: 14 amino acids. Germline CDR1 and CDR2: SGHRS and YFSETQ. With V trimmed by 0 bases and J by 9 bases, 6 bases remained unmatched. The material was CD4+ or CD8+ T cells sorted from blood, obtained in a trial of the OX40 agonist ivuxolimab. The origin of this receptor is an adult with an advanced solid tumor such as melanoma, head and neck, liver or kidney cancer. The rearrangement uses TRBV5-1 and TRBJ2-1; 7 bases line up with TRBD2. The CDR3 bases are TGCGCCAGCAGCTTGGCGGGGGGATATAGTGAGCAGTTCTTC. Encoded protein: CASSLAGGYSEQFF.